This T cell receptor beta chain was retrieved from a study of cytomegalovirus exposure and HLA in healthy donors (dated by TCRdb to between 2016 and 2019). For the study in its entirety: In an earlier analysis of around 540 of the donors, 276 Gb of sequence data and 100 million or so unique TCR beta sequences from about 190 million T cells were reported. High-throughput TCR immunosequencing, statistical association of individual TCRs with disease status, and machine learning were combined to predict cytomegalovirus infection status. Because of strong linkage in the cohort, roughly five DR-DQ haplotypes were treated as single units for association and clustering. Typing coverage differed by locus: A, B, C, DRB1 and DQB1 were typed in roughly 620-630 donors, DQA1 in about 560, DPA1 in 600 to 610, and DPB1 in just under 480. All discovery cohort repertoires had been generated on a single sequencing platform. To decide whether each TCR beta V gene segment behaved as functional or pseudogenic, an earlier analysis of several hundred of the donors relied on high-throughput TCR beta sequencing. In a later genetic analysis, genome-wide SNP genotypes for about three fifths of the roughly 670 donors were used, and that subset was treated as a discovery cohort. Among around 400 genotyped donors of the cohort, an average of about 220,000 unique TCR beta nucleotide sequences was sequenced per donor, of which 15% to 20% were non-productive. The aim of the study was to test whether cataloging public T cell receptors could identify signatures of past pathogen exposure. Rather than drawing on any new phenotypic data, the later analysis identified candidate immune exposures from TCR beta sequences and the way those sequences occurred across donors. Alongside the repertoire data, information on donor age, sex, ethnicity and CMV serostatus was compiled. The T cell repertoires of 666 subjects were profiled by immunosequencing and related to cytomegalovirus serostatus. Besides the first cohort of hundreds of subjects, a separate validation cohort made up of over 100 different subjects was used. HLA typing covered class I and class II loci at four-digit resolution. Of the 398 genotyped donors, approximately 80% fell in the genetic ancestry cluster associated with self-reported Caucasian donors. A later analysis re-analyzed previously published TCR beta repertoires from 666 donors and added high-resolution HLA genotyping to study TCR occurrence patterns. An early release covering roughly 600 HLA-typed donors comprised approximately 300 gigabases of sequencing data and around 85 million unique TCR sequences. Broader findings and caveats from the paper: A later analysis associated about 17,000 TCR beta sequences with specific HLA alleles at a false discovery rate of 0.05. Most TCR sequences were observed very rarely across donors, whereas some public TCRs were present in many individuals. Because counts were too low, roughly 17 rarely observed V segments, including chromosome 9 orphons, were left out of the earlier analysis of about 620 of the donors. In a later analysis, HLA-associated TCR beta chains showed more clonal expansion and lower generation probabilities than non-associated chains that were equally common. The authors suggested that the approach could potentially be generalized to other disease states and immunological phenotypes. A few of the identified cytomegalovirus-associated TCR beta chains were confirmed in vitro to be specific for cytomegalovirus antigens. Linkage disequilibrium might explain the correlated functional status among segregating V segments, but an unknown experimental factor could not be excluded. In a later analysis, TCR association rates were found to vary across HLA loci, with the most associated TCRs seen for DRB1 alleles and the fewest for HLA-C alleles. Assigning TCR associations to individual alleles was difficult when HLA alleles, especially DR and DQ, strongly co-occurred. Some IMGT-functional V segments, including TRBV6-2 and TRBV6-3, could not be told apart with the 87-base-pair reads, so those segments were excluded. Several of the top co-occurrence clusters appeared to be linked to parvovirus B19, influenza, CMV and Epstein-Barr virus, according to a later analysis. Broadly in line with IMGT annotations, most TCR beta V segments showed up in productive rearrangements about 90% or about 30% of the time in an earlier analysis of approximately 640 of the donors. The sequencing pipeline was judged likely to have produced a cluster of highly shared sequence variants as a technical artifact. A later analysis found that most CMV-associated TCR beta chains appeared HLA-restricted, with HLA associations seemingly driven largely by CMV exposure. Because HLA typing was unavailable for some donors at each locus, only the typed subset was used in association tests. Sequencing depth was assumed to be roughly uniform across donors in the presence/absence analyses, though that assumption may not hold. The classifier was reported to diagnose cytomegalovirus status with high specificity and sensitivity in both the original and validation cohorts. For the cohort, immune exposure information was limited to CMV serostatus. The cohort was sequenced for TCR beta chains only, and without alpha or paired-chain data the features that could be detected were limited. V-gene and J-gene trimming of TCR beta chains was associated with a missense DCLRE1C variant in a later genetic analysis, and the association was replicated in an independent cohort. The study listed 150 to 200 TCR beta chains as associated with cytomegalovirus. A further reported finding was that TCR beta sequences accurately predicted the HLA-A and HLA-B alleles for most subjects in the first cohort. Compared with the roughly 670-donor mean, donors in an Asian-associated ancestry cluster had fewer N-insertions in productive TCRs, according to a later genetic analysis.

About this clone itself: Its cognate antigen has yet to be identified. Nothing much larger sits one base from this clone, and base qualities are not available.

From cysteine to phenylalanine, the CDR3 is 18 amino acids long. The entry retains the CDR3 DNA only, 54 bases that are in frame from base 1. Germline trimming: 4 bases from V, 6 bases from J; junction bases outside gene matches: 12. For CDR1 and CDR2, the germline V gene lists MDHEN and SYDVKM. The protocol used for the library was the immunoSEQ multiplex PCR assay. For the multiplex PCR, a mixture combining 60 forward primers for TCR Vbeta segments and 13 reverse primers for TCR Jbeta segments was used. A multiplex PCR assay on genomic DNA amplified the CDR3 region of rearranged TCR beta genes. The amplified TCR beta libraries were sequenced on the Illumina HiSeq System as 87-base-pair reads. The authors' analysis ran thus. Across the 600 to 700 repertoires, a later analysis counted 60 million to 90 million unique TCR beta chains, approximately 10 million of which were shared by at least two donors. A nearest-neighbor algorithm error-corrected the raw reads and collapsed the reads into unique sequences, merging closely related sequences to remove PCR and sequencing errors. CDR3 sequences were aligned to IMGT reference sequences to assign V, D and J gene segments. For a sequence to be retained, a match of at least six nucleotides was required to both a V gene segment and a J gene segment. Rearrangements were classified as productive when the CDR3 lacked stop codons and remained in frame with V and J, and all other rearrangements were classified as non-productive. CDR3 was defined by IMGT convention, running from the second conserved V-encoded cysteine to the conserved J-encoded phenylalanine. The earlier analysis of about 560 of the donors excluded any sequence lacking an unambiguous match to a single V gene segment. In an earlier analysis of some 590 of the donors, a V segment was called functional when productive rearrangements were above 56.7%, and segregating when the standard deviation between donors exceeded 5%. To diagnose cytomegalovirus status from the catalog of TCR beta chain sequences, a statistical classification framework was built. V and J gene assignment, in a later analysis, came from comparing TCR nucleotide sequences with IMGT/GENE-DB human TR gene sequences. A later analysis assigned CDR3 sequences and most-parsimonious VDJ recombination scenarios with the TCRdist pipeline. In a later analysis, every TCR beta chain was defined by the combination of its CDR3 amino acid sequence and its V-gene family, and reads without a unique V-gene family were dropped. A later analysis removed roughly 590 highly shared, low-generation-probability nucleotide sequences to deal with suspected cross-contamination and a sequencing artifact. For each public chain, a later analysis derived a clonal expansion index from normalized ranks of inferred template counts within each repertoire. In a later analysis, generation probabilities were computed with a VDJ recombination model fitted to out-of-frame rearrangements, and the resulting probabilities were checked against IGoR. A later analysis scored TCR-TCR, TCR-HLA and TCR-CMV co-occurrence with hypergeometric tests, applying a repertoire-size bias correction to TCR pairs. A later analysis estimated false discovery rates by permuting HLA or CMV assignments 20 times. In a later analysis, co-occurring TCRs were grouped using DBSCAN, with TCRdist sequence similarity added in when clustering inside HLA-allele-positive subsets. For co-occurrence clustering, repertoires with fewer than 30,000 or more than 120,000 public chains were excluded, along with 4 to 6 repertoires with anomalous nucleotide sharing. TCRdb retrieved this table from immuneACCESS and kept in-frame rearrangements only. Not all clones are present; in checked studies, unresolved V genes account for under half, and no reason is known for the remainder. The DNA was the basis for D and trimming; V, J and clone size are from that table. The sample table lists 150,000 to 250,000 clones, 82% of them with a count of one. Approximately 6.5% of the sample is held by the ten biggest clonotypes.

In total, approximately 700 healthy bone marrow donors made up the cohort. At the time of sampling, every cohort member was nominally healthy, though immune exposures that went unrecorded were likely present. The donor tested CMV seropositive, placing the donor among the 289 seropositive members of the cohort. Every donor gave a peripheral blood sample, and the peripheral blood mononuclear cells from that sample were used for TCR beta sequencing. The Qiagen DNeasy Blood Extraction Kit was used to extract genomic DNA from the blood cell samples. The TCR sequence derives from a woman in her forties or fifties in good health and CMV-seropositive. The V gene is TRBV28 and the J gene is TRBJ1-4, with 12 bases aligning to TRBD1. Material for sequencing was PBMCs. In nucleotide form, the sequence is TGTGCCAGCAGTTCGCCGGGTGGGACAGGGGGCCCGGATGAAAAACTGTTTTTT. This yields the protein CASSSPGGTGGPDEKLFF.